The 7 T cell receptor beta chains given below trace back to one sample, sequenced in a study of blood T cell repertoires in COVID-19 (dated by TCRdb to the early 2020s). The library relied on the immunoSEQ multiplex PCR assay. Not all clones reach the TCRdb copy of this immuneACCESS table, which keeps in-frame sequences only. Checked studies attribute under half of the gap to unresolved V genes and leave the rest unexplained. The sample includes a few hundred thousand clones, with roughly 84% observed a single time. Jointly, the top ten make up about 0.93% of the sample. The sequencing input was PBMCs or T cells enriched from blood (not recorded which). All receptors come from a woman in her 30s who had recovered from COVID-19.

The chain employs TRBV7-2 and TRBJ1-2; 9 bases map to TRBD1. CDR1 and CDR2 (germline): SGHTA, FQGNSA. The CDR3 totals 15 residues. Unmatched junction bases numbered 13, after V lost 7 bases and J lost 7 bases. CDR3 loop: CASTPGQGISPGYTF. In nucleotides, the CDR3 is TGTGCCAGCACACCCGGACAGGGGATCTCCCCTGGCTACACCTTC. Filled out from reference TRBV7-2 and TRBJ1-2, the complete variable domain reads GAGVSQSPSNKVTEKGKDVELRCDPISGHTALYWYRQSLGQGLEFLIYFQGNSAPDKSGLPSDRFSAERTGGSVSTLTIQRTQQEDSAVYLCASTPGQGISPGYTFGSGTRLTVV.

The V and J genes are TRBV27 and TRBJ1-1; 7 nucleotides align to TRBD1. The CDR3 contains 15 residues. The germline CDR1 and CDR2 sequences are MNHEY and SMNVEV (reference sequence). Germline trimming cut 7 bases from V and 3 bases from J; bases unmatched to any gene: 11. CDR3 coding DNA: TGTGCCAGCAACAGGGGACTGCCCCGGGACACTGAAGCTTTCTTT. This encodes CASNRGLPRDTEAFF.

CDR3 nucleotides: TGTGCCTGGAGTGCCCTTCAGAGCAATCAGCCCCAGCATTTT. It specifies CAWSALQSNQPQHF. The genes are TRBV30 and TRBJ1-5; D not resolved. Per germline, CDR1 GTSNPN and CDR2 SVGIG (reference sequence). The ends were cut back, 1 base at V and 1 base at J, with 8 bases in the middle. This CDR3 has 14 residues. The whole variable domain, filled in from reference TRBV30 and TRBJ1-5, reads SQTIHQWPATLVQPVGSPLSLECTVEGTSNPNLYWYRQAAGRGLQLLFYSVGIGQISSEVPQNLSASRPQDRQFILSSKKLLLSDSGFYLCAWSALQSNQPQHFGDGTRLSIL.

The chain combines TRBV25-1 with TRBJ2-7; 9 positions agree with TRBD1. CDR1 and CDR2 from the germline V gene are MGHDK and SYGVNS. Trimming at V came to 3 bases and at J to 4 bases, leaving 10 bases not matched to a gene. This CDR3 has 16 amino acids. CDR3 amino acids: CASSEWAGTGPYEQYF. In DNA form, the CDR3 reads TGTGCCAGCAGTGAGTGGGCCGGGACAGGGCCTTACGAGCAGTACTTC.

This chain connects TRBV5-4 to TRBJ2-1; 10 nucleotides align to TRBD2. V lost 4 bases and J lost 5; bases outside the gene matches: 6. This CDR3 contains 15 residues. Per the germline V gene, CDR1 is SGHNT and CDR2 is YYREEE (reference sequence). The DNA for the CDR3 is TGTGCCAGCAGCCCTAGGACTAGCGGACACAATGAGCAGTTCTTC. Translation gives CASSPRTSGHNEQFF.

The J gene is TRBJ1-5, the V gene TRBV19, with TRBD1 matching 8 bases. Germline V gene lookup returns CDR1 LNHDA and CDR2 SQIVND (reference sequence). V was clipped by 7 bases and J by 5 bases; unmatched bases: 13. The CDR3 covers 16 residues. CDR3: CASTGQGGKKYQPQHF. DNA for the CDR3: TGTGCCAGTACCGGACAGGGAGGAAAGAAGTATCAGCCCCAGCATTTT.

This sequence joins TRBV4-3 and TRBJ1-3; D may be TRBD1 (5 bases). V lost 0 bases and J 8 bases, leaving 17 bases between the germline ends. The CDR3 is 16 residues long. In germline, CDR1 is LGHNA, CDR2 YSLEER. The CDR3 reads CASSQESGGSGHTIYF. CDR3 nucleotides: TGCGCCAGCAGCCAAGAATCCGGGGGGTCTGGGCACACCATATATTTT.